This TCR beta chain was identified during a study of CD8+ T cells in alopecia areata. Notes on the study in general: Scalp clonality, together with expanded CD8+ clones among the top 100, fell significantly with tofacitinib. When scalp samples are sequenced, resident alphabeta T cells of normal skin are also captured.

In its sample, this clone was seen a few times. What it binds is unknown. The treatment is: oral pan-JAK inhibitor, 5-10 mg twice daily. Peripheral blood and lesional scalp punch biopsies came from alopecia areata patients. Sorting separated CD4+ and CD8+ T cells out of PBMCs. The germline V and J ends were trimmed by 0 bases and 0 bases, with 8 bases remaining between them. Germline loops: CDR1 SGHRS, CDR2 YFSETQ. There are 15 residues in the CDR3. RNA extraction and reverse transcription yielded cDNA as sequencing template. The repertoire was sequenced with immunoSEQ multiplex PCR; TCRdb's copy has only in-frame clones and lacks some. Among 200,000 or so clones, roughly 60% were seen once, and the ten largest hold 5.5% to 6%.

Sequenced material: CD4+ T cells sorted from blood, taken at week 24, from a patient treated with tofacitinib. The chain carries TRBV5-1 and TRBJ2-3, with D unclear. This receptor was identified in a human donor with alopecia areata. DNA of the CDR3: TGCGCCAGCAGCTTGGAAGGACGTAGCACAGATACGCAGTATTTT. Its translation is CASSLEGRSTDTQYF.